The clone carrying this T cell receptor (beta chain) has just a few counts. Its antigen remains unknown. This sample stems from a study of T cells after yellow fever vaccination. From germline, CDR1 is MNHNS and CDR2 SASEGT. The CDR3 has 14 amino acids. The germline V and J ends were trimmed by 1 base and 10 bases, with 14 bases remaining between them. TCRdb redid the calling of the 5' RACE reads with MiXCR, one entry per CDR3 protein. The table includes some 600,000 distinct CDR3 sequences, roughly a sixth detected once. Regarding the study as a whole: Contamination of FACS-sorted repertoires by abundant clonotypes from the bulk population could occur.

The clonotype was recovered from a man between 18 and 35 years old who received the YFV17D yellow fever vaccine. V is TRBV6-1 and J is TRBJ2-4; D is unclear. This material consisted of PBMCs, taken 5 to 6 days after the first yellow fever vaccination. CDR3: CASSEGLGKSIQYF. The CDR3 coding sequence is TGTGCCAGCAGTGAAGGGCTAGGAAAAAGTATTCAGTACTTC.